This T cell receptor beta chain was sequenced in a study of high-grade serous ovarian cancer treatment subgroups (dated by TCRdb to about 2021). At the level of the whole study: On average, sequencing produced fewer than 15,000 reads and approximately 7,500 unique TCR beta rearrangements for each sample. One primary tumor sample and two metastatic tumor samples were collected from each patient, for a total of 100 or so samples. The study profiled TCR beta repertoires in high-grade serous ovarian cancer patients grouped by complete gross resection or neoadjuvant chemotherapy response under a laparoscopic triage algorithm. Of the 30 patients in the cohort, 10 had no residual disease after primary surgery (R0), 10 were excellent NACT responders, and 10 were poor NACT responders. General study outcomes and caveats: Repertoire similarity between tumors from the same patient ranged from roughly 0.095 to 0.8, while tumors from different patients showed almost no similarity. TCR repertoire analyses focused on CDR3; CDR1 and CDR2 were not analyzed. Neoantigen level correlated positively with TCR clonal relatedness, and copy number variation and mutation load from whole-genome sequencing showed a positive trend with TCR clonal relatedness. Because bulk tumor TCR sequencing provided no spatial information, insight into HGSC tumor complexity and diversity was limited.

Tumor samples were obtained before definitive surgery or chemotherapy. Genomic DNA was extracted by the MD Anderson Biospecimen Extraction Resource, and TCR sequencing was done by the MD Anderson Cancer Genomics Laboratory. The 80 to 95 tumor samples underwent high-throughput TCR profiling using ImmunoSEQ. The authors' analysis ran thus. The repertoire diversity metrics included richness (unique productive sequences), clonality, evenness and relatedness, and the Bhattacharyya coefficient was used to measure similarity between samples. A sensitivity analysis that removed TCRs with fewer than two reads produced consistent conclusions. Entries here come from immuneACCESS through TCRdb and include only in-frame sequences with V and J called. Some clones fail to appear in such tables; in the studies checked, an unresolved V gene covers under half of the shortfall, and the cause of the remainder is unknown. V, J and clone size are those of that table, while D and trimming were read from the DNA. The sample table lists about 8,000 clones, approximately 62% of them with a count of one. The leading ten clones occupy 5.9% of the sample.

Concerning this clone itself: Its cognate antigen has yet to be identified. No base qualities exist here, and no much larger clone lies one base off it.

The CDR1 and CDR2 encoded by the germline V gene are SGHTA and FQGNSA. The trim is 1 base for V and 1 base for J, with a gap of 10 bases between the germline ends. CDR3 length: 15 amino acids, cysteine to phenylalanine. The only DNA kept is the CDR3, 45 bases in frame from the first base. The rearranged chain carries TRBV7-2 and TRBJ1-1; no D gene can be assigned with confidence. Sequences were obtained from tumor tissue. The sequence derives from a human donor with high-grade serous ovarian cancer. Here the CDR3 is given as CASSLGIRPNTEAFF. In nucleotides, the sequence is TGTGCCAGCAGCTTAGGCATTCGACCGAACACTGAAGCTTTCTTT.